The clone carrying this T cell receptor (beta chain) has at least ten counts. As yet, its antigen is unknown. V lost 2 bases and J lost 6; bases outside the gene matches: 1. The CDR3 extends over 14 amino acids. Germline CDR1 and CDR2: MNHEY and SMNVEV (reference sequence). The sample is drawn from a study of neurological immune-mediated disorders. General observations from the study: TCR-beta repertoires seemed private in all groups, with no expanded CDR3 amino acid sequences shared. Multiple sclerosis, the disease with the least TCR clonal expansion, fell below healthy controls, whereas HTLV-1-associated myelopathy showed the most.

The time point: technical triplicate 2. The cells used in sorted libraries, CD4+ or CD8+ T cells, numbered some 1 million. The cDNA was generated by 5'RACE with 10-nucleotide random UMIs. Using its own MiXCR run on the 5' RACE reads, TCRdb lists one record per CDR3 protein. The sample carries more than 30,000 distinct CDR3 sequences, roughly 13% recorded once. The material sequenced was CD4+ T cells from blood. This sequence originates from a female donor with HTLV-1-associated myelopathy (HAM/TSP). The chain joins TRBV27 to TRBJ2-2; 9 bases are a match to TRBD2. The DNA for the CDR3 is TGTGCCAGCAGTTTAGCGGGGGGGCCCGGGGAGCTGTTTTTT. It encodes CASSLAGGPGELFF.